This TCR beta chain was captured in a study of blood T cells in healthy people across ages. The use of a sample-barcoded 5' primer and a J-beta primer mix characterized a second PCR of 7 to 11 cycles. From the 5' RACE reads, TCRdb called clonotypes with MiXCR, one entry per CDR3 protein. The table shows over 1,300,000 distinct CDR3 sequences, with around 59% occurring only once. This clonotype appeared a few times. The CDR3 covers 15 residues. Trimming pared 1 base from V and 2 bases from J, leaving 12 bases between. Per germline, CDR1 SGHVS and CDR2 FQNEAQ. The chain couples TRBV7-8 to TRBJ2-7, with a tentative D call TRBD1 (5 bases). Sequencing was carried out using blood. This clonotype originated in a young man in good health. The CDR3 bases are TGTGCCAGCAGCTTAGAAACAGGAACGACCTACGAGCAGTACTTC. This codes for CASSLETGTTYEQYF.